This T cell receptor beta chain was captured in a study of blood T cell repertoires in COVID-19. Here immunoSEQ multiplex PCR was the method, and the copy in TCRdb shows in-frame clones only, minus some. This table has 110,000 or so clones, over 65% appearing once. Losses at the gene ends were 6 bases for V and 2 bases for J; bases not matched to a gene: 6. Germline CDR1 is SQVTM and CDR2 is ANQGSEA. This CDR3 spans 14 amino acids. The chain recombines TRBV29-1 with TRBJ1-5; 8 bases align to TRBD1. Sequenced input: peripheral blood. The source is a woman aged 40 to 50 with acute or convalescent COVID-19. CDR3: CSVGTGGGNQPQHF. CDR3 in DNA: TGCAGCGTGGGGACAGGAGGAGGCAATCAGCCCCAGCATTTT.